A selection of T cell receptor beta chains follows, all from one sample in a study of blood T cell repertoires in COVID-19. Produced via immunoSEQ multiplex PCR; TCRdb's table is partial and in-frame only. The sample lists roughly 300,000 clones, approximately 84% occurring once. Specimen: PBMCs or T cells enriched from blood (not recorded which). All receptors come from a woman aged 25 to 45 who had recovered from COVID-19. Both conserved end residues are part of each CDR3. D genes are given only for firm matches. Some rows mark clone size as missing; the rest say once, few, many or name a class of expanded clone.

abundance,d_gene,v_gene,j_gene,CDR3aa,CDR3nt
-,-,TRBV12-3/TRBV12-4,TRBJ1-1,CASTDRREAFF,TGTGCCAGCACCGACCGGCGGGAAGCTTTCTTT
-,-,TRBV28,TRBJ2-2,CATSPWRGGTGELFF,TGTGCCACCTCCCCCTGGAGGGGCGGCACCGGGGAGCTGTTTTTT
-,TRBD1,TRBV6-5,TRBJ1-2,CASSYSRDRVYGYTF,TGTGCCAGCAGTTACTCCCGGGACAGGGTTTATGGCTACACCTTC
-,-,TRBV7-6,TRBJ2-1,CASSLRQNSYNEQFF,TGTGCCAGCAGCTTAAGACAAAACTCCTACAATGAGCAGTTCTTC
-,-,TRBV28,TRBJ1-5,CASSHRFLDQPQHF,TGTGCCAGCAGTCACAGGTTTCTCGATCAGCCCCAGCATTTT
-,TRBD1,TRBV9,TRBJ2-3,CASSVAGGMTDTQYF,TGTGCCAGCAGCGTGGCAGGGGGCATGACAGATACGCAGTATTTT
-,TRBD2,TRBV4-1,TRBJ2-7,CASSQPGGYEQYF,TGCGCCAGCAGCCAACCGGGGGGATACGAGCAGTACTTC
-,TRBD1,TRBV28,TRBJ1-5,CASRGDSAENSNQPQHF,TGTGCCAGCAGGGGGGACAGCGCGGAGAATAGCAATCAGCCCCAGCATTTT
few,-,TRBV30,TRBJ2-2,CAWSQTGGGTGELFF,TGTGCCTGGAGCCAGACGGGGGGCGGCACCGGGGAGCTGTTTTTT
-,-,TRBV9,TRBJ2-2,CASSVVVGPGTGELFF,TGTGCCAGCAGCGTAGTCGTGGGCCCTGGCACCGGGGAGCTGTTTTTT
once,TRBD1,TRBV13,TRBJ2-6,CASSPSTGVSGANVLTF,TGTGCCAGCAGCCCTTCGACAGGGGTCTCTGGGGCCAACGTCCTGACTTTC
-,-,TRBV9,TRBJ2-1,CASSVGQYSYNEQFF,TGTGCCAGCAGCGTAGGGCAGTACTCCTACAATGAGCAGTTCTTC
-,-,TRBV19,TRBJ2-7,CASSQDMSTYEQYF,TGTGCCAGTAGTCAAGACATGAGTACCTACGAGCAGTACTTC
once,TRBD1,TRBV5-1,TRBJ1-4,CASSLAGTGGEKLFF,TGCGCCAGCAGCTTGGCCGGGACAGGAGGTGAAAAACTGTTTTTT
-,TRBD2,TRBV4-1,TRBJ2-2,CASSQDDELAGGLVTGELFF,TGCGCCAGCAGCCAAGATGACGAACTAGCGGGGGGGCTCGTCACCGGGGAGCTGTTTTTT
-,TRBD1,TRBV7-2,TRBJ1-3,CASSFSGTAGNTIYF,TGTGCCAGCAGCTTTTCCGGGACAGCGGGAAACACCATATATTTT
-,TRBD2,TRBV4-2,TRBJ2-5,CASSQDLRTSGRGWETQYF,TGTGCCAGCAGCCAAGATCTCCGGACTAGCGGGCGAGGTTGGGAGACCCAGTACTTC
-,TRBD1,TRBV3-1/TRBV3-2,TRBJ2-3,CASSLRDRHSSTDTQYF,TGTGCCAGCAGCCTTAGGGACAGGCACTCTAGCACAGATACGCAGTATTTT
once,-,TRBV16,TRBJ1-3,CASSQAVFGNTIYF,TGTGCCAGCAGCCAAGCGGTTTTTGGGAACACCATATATTTT
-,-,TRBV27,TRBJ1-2,CASSLSVSSGGRYTF,TGTGCCAGCAGTTTATCGGTGTCCTCGGGGGGCCGCTACACCTTC
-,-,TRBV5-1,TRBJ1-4,CASSTMAGGNNEKLFF,TGCGCCAGCAGCACTATGGCCGGGGGGAATAATGAAAAACTGTTTTTT
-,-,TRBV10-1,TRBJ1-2,CAVGEWGLNPLFDGYTF,TGCGCGGTGGGGGAGTGGGGACTCAACCCTCTGTTTGATGGCTACACCTTC
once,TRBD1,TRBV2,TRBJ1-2,CASSQDRDGGYTF,TGTGCCAGCAGTCAGGACAGGGACGGTGGCTACACCTTC
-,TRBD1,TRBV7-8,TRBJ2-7,CASSETQGALSIHEQYF,TGTGCCAGCAGCGAAACACAGGGGGCCTTGTCCATCCACGAGCAGTACTTC
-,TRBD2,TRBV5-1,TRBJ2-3,CASSSGLAGGVSSTDTQYF,TGCGCCAGCAGCTCGGGACTAGCGGGGGGAGTTAGTAGCACAGATACGCAGTATTTT
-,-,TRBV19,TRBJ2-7,CASSQGLESYEQYF,TGTGCCAGTAGTCAGGGCCTAGAATCCTACGAGCAGTACTTC
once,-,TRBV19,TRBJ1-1,CASQDAPVMNTEAFF,TGTGCCAGCCAAGATGCCCCAGTAATGAACACTGAAGCTTTCTTT
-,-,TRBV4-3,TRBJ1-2,CASSPAVDFNYGYTF,TGCGCCAGCAGCCCCGCGGTGGATTTTAACTATGGCTACACCTTC
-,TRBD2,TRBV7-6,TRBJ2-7,CASSLAGTSGYEQYF,TGTGCCAGCAGCTTAGCGGGGACTAGCGGCTACGAGCAGTACTTC
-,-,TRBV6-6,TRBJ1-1,CASSKGENTEAFF,TGTGCCAGCAGCAAAGGGGAAAACACTGAAGCTTTCTTT
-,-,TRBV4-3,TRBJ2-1,CASSQTPGLWDYNEQFF,TGCGCCAGCAGCCAGACTCCGGGACTCTGGGACTACAATGAGCAGTTCTTC
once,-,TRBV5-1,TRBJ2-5,CASSLGLRGNQETQYF,TGCGCCAGCAGCTTGGGTTTGCGGGGTAATCAAGAGACCCAGTACTTC
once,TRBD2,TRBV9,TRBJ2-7,CASSAGGALGEQYF,TGTGCCAGCAGCGCCGGGGGGGCCTTGGGCGAGCAGTACTTC
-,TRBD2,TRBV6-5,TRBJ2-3,CASSFRLAGGTGTQYF,TGTGCCAGCAGTTTCCGGCTAGCGGGGGGGACTGGTACGCAGTATTTT
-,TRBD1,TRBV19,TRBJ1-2,CASNQQGPYGYTF,TGTGCCAGTAACCAACAGGGGCCCTATGGCTACACCTTC
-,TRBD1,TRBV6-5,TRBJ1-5,CASRGQGSNQPQHF,TGTGCCAGCAGGGGACAGGGTAGCAATCAGCCCCAGCATTTT
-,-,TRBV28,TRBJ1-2,CASSLASYGYTF,TGTGCCAGCAGTTTAGCCAGCTATGGCTACACCTTC
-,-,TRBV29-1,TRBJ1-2,CSADRNGYTF,TGCAGCGCCGACAGGAATGGCTACACCTTC
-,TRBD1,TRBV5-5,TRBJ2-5,CASSYRTGGFANQETQYF,TGTGCCAGCAGCTACCGGACAGGGGGCTTCGCCAACCAAGAGACCCAGTACTTC
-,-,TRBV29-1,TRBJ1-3,CSVQDTSSGNTIYF,TGCAGCGTGCAGGACACGTCCTCTGGAAACACCATATATTTT
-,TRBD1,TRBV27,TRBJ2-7,CASSVRRDREGLEQYF,TGTGCCAGCAGTGTCCGCCGGGACAGGGAGGGCCTCGAGCAGTACTTC
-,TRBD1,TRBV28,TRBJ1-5,CASSGQGGNQPQHF,TGTGCCAGCAGTGGACAGGGGGGCAATCAGCCCCAGCATTTT
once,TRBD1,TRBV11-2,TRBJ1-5,CASSLDLGGRQPQHF,TGTGCCAGCAGCTTAGATCTAGGGGGCCGGCAGCCCCAGCATTTT